A selection of T cell receptor beta chains follows, all from one sample in a study of OX40 agonist ivuxolimab in advanced cancers. Profiling relied on immunoSEQ multiplex PCR, and the TCRdb table lists in-frame clones only, not all of them. This table has about 47,000 clones, approximately 81% appearing once. The specimen was CD4+ or CD8+ T cells sorted from blood, collected in a trial of the OX40 agonist ivuxolimab. The origin of the receptors is an adult with an advanced solid tumor such as melanoma, head and neck, liver or kidney cancer. Each CDR3 is given with its conserved first and last residue. Fields, in order: D gene, J gene, clone size, V gene, CDR3 protein, CDR3 DNA. A D gene is named only where the DNA matches it firmly. Rows may omit the clone size; those that give it use once, few, many or a size class.

D gene: NA
J gene: TRBJ2-7
clone size: NA
V gene: TRBV7-2
CDR3 protein: CASSPGDLGYEQYF
CDR3 DNA: TGTGCCAGCAGCCCCGGGGACCTCGGCTACGAGCAGTACTTC

D gene: NA
J gene: TRBJ2-1
clone size: NA
V gene: TRBV4-1
CDR3 protein: CASSPQTGGNNEQFF
CDR3 DNA: TGCGCCAGCAGCCCACAGACTGGGGGAAACAATGAGCAGTTCTTC

D gene: TRBD1
J gene: TRBJ1-1
clone size: NA
V gene: TRBV6-5
CDR3 protein: CASSYRDRVTEAFF
CDR3 DNA: TGTGCCAGCAGTTACCGGGACAGGGTGACTGAAGCTTTCTTT

D gene: NA
J gene: TRBJ2-4
clone size: NA
V gene: TRBV27
CDR3 protein: CASSSRSPSVGENIQYF
CDR3 DNA: TGTGCCAGCAGTTCGCGATCCCCTTCTGTAGGAGAAAACATTCAGTACTTC

D gene: TRBD1
J gene: TRBJ2-7
clone size: NA
V gene: TRBV7-9
CDR3 protein: CASSLAKDRRIYEQYF
CDR3 DNA: TGTGCCAGCAGCTTAGCGAAGGACAGGAGGATCTACGAGCAGTACTTC

D gene: TRBD1
J gene: TRBJ1-1
clone size: once
V gene: TRBV11-1
CDR3 protein: CASSLQGGGTEAFF
CDR3 DNA: TGTGCCAGCAGCTTACAGGGGGGAGGGACTGAAGCTTTCTTT

D gene: NA
J gene: TRBJ1-1
clone size: NA
V gene: TRBV9
CDR3 protein: CASSPGWGTSNTEAFF
CDR3 DNA: TGTGCCAGCAGCCCGGGGTGGGGGACTTCGAACACTGAAGCTTTCTTT

D gene: TRBD2
J gene: TRBJ2-5
clone size: once
V gene: TRBV2
CDR3 protein: CASPVGGGTQETQYF
CDR3 DNA: TGTGCCAGCCCCGTTGGCGGGGGGACCCAAGAGACCCAGTACTTC

D gene: NA
J gene: TRBJ1-1
clone size: NA
V gene: TRBV30
CDR3 protein: CAWTTSGDTEAFF
CDR3 DNA: TGTGCCTGGACGACGAGTGGAGACACTGAAGCTTTCTTT

D gene: NA
J gene: TRBJ1-3
clone size: NA
V gene: TRBV9
CDR3 protein: CASSRDSSGNTIYF
CDR3 DNA: TGTGCCAGCAGCCGCGACAGCTCTGGAAACACCATATATTTT

D gene: NA
J gene: TRBJ2-3
clone size: NA
V gene: TRBV27
CDR3 protein: CATSPLGRWDTQYF
CDR3 DNA: TGTGCCACCTCTCCCTTGGGGAGGTGGGATACGCAGTATTTT

D gene: NA
J gene: TRBJ2-1
clone size: NA
V gene: TRBV21-1
CDR3 protein: CASSPNLLAAYNEQFF
CDR3 DNA: TGTGCCAGCAGCCCTAACCTACTAGCGGCCTACAATGAGCAGTTCTTC

D gene: NA
J gene: TRBJ2-7
clone size: NA
V gene: TRBV18
CDR3 protein: CASSPRTVSYEQYF
CDR3 DNA: TGTGCCAGCTCACCGAGGACGGTGTCCTACGAGCAGTACTTC

D gene: TRBD2
J gene: TRBJ2-3
clone size: NA
V gene: TRBV7-9
CDR3 protein: CASSLVSGSTDTQYF
CDR3 DNA: TGTGCCAGCAGCTTAGTCAGCGGGAGTACAGATACGCAGTATTTT

D gene: NA
J gene: TRBJ2-5
clone size: NA
V gene: TRBV5-4
CDR3 protein: CASSFEGGEQETQYF
CDR3 DNA: TGTGCCAGCAGCTTCGAAGGGGGGGAGCAAGAGACCCAGTACTTC

D gene: NA
J gene: TRBJ1-1
clone size: NA
V gene: TRBV4-1
CDR3 protein: CASSQDSIATLMNTEAFF
CDR3 DNA: TGCGCCAGCAGCCAAGATTCAATTGCGACACTTATGAACACTGAAGCTTTCTTT

D gene: NA
J gene: TRBJ1-1
clone size: NA
V gene: TRBV4-2
CDR3 protein: CASSPSELMNTEAFF
CDR3 DNA: TGTGCCAGCAGCCCAAGCGAGCTAATGAACACTGAAGCTTTCTTT

D gene: NA
J gene: TRBJ1-6
clone size: NA
V gene: TRBV7-2
CDR3 protein: CASSSRGGAYNSPLHF
CDR3 DNA: TGTGCCAGCAGCTCCCGAGGAGGGGCCTATAATTCACCCCTCCACTTT

D gene: TRBD2
J gene: TRBJ2-7
clone size: NA
V gene: TRBV27
CDR3 protein: CASSLVTAGGPYEQYF
CDR3 DNA: TGTGCCAGCAGTTTGGTTACAGCGGGGGGGCCCTACGAGCAGTACTTC

D gene: TRBD1
J gene: TRBJ2-1
clone size: NA
V gene: TRBV11-1
CDR3 protein: CASSPSYGTDNEQFF
CDR3 DNA: TGTGCCAGCAGCCCGTCCTATGGGACAGACAATGAGCAGTTCTTC

D gene: TRBD2
J gene: TRBJ2-1
clone size: NA
V gene: TRBV28
CDR3 protein: CASSLILGLAADNEQFF
CDR3 DNA: TGTGCCAGCAGCCTCATATTAGGGCTAGCGGCAGACAATGAGCAGTTCTTC

D gene: TRBD2
J gene: TRBJ2-2
clone size: NA
V gene: TRBV7-9
CDR3 protein: CASSPSGSNTGELFF
CDR3 DNA: TGTGCCAGCAGCCCTAGCGGTTCGAACACCGGGGAGCTGTTTTTT

D gene: NA
J gene: TRBJ2-7
clone size: NA
V gene: TRBV5-4
CDR3 protein: CASSLTSVYEQYF
CDR3 DNA: TGTGCCAGCAGCTTGACTAGTGTCTACGAGCAGTACTTC

D gene: NA
J gene: TRBJ1-2
clone size: NA
V gene: TRBV19
CDR3 protein: CASSDGPYGYTF
CDR3 DNA: TGTGCCAGTAGTGACGGCCCTTATGGCTACACCTTC

D gene: NA
J gene: TRBJ1-4
clone size: once
V gene: TRBV15
CDR3 protein: CATSRDLGEIREKLFF
CDR3 DNA: TGTGCCACCAGCAGAGATCTAGGGGAGATTCGTGAAAAACTGTTTTTT

D gene: NA
J gene: TRBJ1-1
clone size: NA
V gene: TRBV10-3
CDR3 protein: CAISESRNTEAFF
CDR3 DNA: TGTGCCATCAGTGAGTCGAGGAACACTGAAGCTTTCTTT

D gene: TRBD1
J gene: TRBJ1-6
clone size: NA
V gene: TRBV6-1
CDR3 protein: CASSEGQDNSPLHF
CDR3 DNA: TGTGCCAGCAGTGAGGGACAGGATAATTCACCCCTCCACTTT

D gene: TRBD2
J gene: TRBJ2-2
clone size: NA
V gene: TRBV7-9
CDR3 protein: CASRHQTSGWTGELFF
CDR3 DNA: TGTGCCAGCAGACACCAGACTAGCGGGTGGACCGGGGAGCTGTTTTTT

D gene: NA
J gene: TRBJ1-1
clone size: NA
V gene: TRBV27
CDR3 protein: CASSLVGNLNTEAFF
CDR3 DNA: TGTGCCAGCAGTTTAGTCGGCAACCTGAACACTGAAGCTTTCTTT

D gene: TRBD2
J gene: TRBJ2-3
clone size: NA
V gene: TRBV6-4
CDR3 protein: CASSVLAGGQDTQYF
CDR3 DNA: TGTGCCAGCAGTGTTCTAGCGGGGGGGCAAGATACGCAGTATTTT

D gene: NA
J gene: TRBJ1-1
clone size: NA
V gene: TRBV10-2
CDR3 protein: CASRERFGNTEAFF
CDR3 DNA: TGCGCCAGCAGGGAAAGGTTTGGGAACACTGAAGCTTTCTTT

D gene: NA
J gene: TRBJ2-7
clone size: NA
V gene: TRBV4-3
CDR3 protein: CASSQFPGSSYEQYF
CDR3 DNA: TGCGCCAGCAGCCAATTCCCCGGGTCATCCTACGAGCAGTACTTC

D gene: NA
J gene: TRBJ1-1
clone size: NA
V gene: TRBV11-2
CDR3 protein: CASSLGTAFF
CDR3 DNA: TGTGCCAGCAGCTTAGGGACAGCTTTCTTT

D gene: NA
J gene: TRBJ2-3
clone size: NA
V gene: TRBV27
CDR3 protein: CASSFGGNTDTQYF
CDR3 DNA: TGTGCCAGCAGTTTTGGTGGGAACACAGATACGCAGTATTTT

D gene: TRBD1
J gene: TRBJ1-4
clone size: few
V gene: TRBV28
CDR3 protein: CASSESDRAGPEKLFF
CDR3 DNA: TGTGCCAGCAGTGAGTCTGACAGGGCTGGGCCTGAAAAACTGTTTTTT

D gene: TRBD2
J gene: TRBJ2-7
clone size: NA
V gene: TRBV28
CDR3 protein: CASLGRVTGDEQYF
CDR3 DNA: TGTGCCAGCCTTGGGAGGGTTACGGGGGACGAGCAGTACTTC

D gene: NA
J gene: TRBJ1-1
clone size: NA
V gene: TRBV7-6
CDR3 protein: CASSVDRMNTEAFF
CDR3 DNA: TGTGCCAGCAGCGTCGACAGAATGAACACTGAAGCTTTCTTT